This TCR beta chain appears in the sequencing data of a study of T cells in Graves' hyperthyroidism and ophthalmopathy. Findings and limits, study-wide: Ophthalmopathy could be told apart from stable hyperthyroidism with a 13 V-J model.

Using RNA transcripts as the source, TCR beta CDR3 regions were amplified. The HTBI set primed first-round TCR CDR3 RT-PCR. A single record per CDR3 protein comes from TCRdb applying MiXCR to the multiplex PCR reads. Of more than 300,000 distinct CDR3 sequences listed, 17% were seen once; the top ten hold roughly a third. About this clonotype itself: What it binds is not known.

CDR3 length: 23 residues. Germline lookup yields CDR1 MNHNS and CDR2 SASEGT. V gave up 8 bases and J gave up 0 bases; unmatched junction bases: 30. The sequenced sample was blood. This clonotype was sampled from a woman aged 25-40 years with Graves' hyperthyroidism that later progressed to Graves' ophthalmopathy. The V and J genes are TRBV6-1 and TRBJ2-2; TRBD2 aligns across 7 bases. The CDR3 loop is CASPAPLLAERNGHSSNTGELFF. As DNA, the CDR3 is TGTGCCAGCCCCGCCCCTCTTCTAGCGGAAAGGAACGGGCACAGTTCGAACACCGGGGAGCTGTTTTTT.